This passage covers 6 T cell receptor beta chains from one sample sequenced in a study of technical replicates of blood from a handful of donors. Clones were sequenced by immunoSEQ multiplex PCR, and TCRdb holds only the in-frame ones, with some missing. The sample lists more than 60,000 clones, just under 90% occurring once. Sequencing was performed on PBMCs. Receptor source: a human donor in good health. Some clones in this sample may be carry-over from other donors' samples.

For the CDR3, the DNA is TGTGCCAGCTCAAGATCGGGACAGGGGGCTGGAAACACCATATATTTT. Its protein is CASSRSGQGAGNTIYF. V gene TRBV18 combines with J gene TRBJ1-3; 11 bases match TRBD1. Unmatched junction bases numbered 5, after V lost 5 bases and J lost 2 bases. Germline loops: CDR1 KGHSH, CDR2 LQKENI. The CDR3 length is 16 residues.

The chain links TRBV6-1 to TRBJ2-5; 9 nucleotides match TRBD1. The junction had 8 bases not matched to a gene; V was cut back by 7 bases and J by 5 bases. The CDR3 is made up of 14 amino acids. CDR1 is MNHNS and CDR2 is SASEGT in the germline V gene. CDR3 in DNA: TGTGCCAGCATAAGGACAGGGGAAGCTGAGACCCAGTACTTC. Its translation: CASIRTGEAETQYF.

J is TRBJ2-5 and V is TRBV5-1; perhaps TRBD1 as D (5 bases). Germline V gene data show CDR1 as SGHRS and CDR2 as YFSETQ. With 4 bases removed from V and 1 base from J, the gap between germline ends came to 8 bases. CDR3 length: 13 residues. CDR3 DNA sequence: TGCGCCAGCAGCCCAGGGCCCCAAGAGACCCAGTACTTC. As protein: CASSPGPQETQYF.

V and J are TRBV4-2 and TRBJ2-3; weak D call: TRBD1 (5 bases). The CDR3 loop spans 15 amino acids. Trimming pared 4 bases from V and 6 bases from J, leaving 17 bases between. The germline V gene encodes CDR1 LGHNA and CDR2 YNFKEQ. The CDR3 loop is CASSLHETAKDTQYF. CDR3 bases: TGTGCCAGCAGCCTACACGAGACAGCGAAGGATACGCAGTATTTT.

The chain joins TRBV6-1 to TRBJ2-3; D may be TRBD2 (6 bases). The V end was cut by 5 bases, the J end by 4 bases, with 13 bases between. The CDR3 contains 14 residues. Germline CDR1 and CDR2: MNHNS and SASEGT. The chain's CDR3 is CASSSRGGADTQYF. CDR3 sequence (DNA): TGTGCCAGCAGTAGCCGGGGAGGCGCAGATACGCAGTATTTT.

Here the CDR3 reads CASSALNGGELFF. CDR3 bases: TGTGCCAGCAGTGCCCTCAACGGCGGGGAGCTGTTTTTT. V and J are TRBV6-4 and TRBJ2-2; D unresolved. V was shortened by 4 bases and J by 7 bases, with 10 bases between the two germline ends. Germline-derived CDR1 and CDR2 are MRHNA and SNTAGT. This CDR3 is built from 13 residues.